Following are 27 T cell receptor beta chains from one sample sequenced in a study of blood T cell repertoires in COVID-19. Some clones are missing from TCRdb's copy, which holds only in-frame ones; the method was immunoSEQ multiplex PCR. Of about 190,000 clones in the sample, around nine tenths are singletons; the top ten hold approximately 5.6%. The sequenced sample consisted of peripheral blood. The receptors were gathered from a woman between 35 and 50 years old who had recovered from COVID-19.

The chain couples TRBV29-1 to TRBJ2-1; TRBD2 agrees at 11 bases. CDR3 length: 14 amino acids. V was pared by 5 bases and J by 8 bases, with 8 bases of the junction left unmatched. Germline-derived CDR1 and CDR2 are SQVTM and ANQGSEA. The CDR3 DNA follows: TGCAGCGTTATTCTAGCGGGAGGCGTCCATGAGCAGTTCTTC. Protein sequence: CSVILAGGVHEQFF.

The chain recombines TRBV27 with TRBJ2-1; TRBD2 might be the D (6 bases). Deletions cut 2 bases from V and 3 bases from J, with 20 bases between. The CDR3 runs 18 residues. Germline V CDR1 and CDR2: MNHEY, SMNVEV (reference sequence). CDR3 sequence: CASSLRGGGSPIYNEQFF. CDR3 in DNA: TGTGCCAGCAGTTTAAGGGGTGGGGGGTCCCCTATCTACAATGAGCAGTTCTTC.

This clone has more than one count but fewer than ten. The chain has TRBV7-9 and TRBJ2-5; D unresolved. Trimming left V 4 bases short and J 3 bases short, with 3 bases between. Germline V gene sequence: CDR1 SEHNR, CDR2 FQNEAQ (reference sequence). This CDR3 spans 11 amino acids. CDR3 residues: CASSSEETQYF. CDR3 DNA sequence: TGTGCCAGCAGCTCAGAAGAGACCCAGTACTTC.

In DNA, the CDR3 is TGTGCCAGCAGCTACGGGACAAAACAGCCCCAGCATTTT. This gives the protein CASSYGTKQPQHF. J is TRBJ1-5 and V is TRBV7-2, with D possibly being TRBD1 (6 bases). This CDR3 comprises 13 residues. Looked up from germline, CDR1 is SGHTA and CDR2 is FQGNSA. The V and J ends lost 4 bases and 7 bases respectively, with 11 bases between them.

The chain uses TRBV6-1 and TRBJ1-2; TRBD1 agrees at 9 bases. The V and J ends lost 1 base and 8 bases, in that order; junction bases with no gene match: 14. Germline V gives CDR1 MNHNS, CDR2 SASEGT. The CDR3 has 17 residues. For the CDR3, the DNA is TGTGCCAGCAGTGAAGGTCGGGGACAGGGTCTTCGCCACGGCTACACCTTC. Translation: CASSEGRGQGLRHGYTF.

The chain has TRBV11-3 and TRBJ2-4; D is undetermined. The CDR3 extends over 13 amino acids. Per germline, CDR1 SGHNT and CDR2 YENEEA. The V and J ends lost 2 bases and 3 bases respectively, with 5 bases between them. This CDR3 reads CASSLNFKNIQYF. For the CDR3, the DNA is TGTGCCAGCAGCTTAAACTTCAAAAACATTCAGTACTTC.

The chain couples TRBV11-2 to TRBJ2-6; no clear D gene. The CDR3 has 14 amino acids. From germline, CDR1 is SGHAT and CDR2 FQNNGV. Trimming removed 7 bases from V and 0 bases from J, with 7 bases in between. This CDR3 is CASNSYSGANVLTF. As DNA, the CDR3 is TGTGCCAGCAACTCGTACTCTGGGGCCAACGTCCTGACTTTC.

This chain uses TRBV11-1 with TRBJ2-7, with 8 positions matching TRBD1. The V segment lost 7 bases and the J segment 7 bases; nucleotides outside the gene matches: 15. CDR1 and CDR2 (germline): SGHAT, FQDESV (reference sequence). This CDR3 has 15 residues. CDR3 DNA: TGTGCCAGCACCCCCCGTGGGACAGGAGAAGGGGAGCAGTACTTC. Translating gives CASTPRGTGEGEQYF.

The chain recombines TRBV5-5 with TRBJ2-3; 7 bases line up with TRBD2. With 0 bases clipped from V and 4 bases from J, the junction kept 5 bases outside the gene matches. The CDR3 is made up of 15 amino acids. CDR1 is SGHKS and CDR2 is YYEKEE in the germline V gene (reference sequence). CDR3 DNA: TGTGCCAGCAGCTTGGGGGGACTACCCGCAGATACGCAGTATTTT. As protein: CASSLGGLPADTQYF.

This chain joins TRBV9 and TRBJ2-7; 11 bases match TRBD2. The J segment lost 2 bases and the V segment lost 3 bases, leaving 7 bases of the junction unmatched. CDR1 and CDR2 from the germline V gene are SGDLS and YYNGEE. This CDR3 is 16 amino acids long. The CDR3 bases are TGTGCCAGCAGCGCCGCGCGGACTAGCGGGCCCTACGAGCAGTACTTC. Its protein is CASSAARTSGPYEQYF. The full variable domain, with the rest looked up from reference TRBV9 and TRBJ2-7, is DSGVTQTPKHLITATGQRVTLRCSPRSGDLSVYWYQQSLDQGLQFLIQYYNGEERAKGNILERFSAQQFPDLHSELNLSSLELGDSALYFCASSAARTSGPYEQYFGPGTRLTVT.

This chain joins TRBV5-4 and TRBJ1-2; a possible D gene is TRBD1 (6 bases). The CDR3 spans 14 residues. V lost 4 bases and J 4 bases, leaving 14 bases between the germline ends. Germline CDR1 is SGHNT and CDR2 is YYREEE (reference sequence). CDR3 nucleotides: TGTGCCAGCAGCGACACAGGGAGGGTCTATGGCTACACCTTC. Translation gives CASSDTGRVYGYTF.

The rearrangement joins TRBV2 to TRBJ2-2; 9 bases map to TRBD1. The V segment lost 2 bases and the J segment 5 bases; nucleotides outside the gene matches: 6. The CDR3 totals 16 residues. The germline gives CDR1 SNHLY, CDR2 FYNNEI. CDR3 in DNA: TGTGCCAGCAGTGAAAAACAGGGGGCTGCGACCGGGGAGCTGTTTTTT. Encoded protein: CASSEKQGAATGELFF. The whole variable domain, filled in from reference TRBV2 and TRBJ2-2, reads EPEVTQTPSHQVTQMGQEVILRCVPISNHLYFYWYRQILGQKVEFLVSFYNNEISEKSEIFDDQFSVERPDGSNFTLKIRSTKLEDSAMYFCASSEKQGAATGELFFGEGSRLTVL.

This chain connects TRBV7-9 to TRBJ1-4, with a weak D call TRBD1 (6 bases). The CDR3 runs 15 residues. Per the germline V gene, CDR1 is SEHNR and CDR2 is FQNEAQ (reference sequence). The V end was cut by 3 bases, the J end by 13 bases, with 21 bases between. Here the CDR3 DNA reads TGTGCCAGCAGCTTTGGGCAGGGGACGAGAGGAGGACTGTTTTTT. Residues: CASSFGQGTRGGLFF.

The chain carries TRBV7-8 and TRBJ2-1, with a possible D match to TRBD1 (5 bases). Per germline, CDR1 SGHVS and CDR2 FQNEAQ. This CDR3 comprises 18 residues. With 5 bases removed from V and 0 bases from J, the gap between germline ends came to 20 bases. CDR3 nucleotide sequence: TGTGCCAGCAGCCGAGAGACAGCACTGACCGACTCCTACAATGAGCAGTTCTTC. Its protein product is CASSRETALTDSYNEQFF.

CDR3 sequence (DNA): TGTGCCAGCAGTGAGTCAGGGTACAGCAATCAGCCCCAGCATTTT. Protein: CASSESGYSNQPQHF. The rearrangement links TRBV2 to TRBJ1-5; weak D call: TRBD1 (5 bases). The germline CDR1 and CDR2 sequences are SNHLY and FYNNEI. This CDR3 is built from 15 residues. The V and J ends lost 3 bases and 1 base respectively, with 10 bases between them.

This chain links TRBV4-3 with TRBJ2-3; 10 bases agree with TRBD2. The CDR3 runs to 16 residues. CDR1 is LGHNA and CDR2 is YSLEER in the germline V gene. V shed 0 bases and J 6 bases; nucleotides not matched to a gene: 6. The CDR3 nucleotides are TGCGCCAGCAGCCAAGATCTAGCGGGAGTGGGGGATACGCAGTATTTT. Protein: CASSQDLAGVGDTQYF.

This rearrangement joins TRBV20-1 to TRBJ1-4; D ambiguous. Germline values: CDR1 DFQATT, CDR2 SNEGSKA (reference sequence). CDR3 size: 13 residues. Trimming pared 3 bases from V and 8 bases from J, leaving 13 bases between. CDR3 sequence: CSASSGRNEKLFF. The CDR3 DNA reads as TGCAGTGCTAGTAGTGGGAGGAACGAAAAACTGTTTTTT.

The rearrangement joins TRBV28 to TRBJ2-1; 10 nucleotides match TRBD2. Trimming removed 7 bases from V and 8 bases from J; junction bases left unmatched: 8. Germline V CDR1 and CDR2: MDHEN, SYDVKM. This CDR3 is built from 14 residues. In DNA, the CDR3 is TGTGCCAGCACCATATCCGGACTAGCGGATGAGCAGTTCTTC. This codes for CASTISGLADEQFF.

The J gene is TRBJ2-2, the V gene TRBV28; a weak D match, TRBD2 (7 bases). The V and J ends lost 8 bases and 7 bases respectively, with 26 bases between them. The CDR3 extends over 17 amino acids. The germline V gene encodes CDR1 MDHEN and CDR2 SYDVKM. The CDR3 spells CASGTSAGAELIGELFF. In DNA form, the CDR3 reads TGTGCCAGCGGAACGTCCGCGGGGGCAGAGTTGATCGGGGAGCTGTTTTTT.

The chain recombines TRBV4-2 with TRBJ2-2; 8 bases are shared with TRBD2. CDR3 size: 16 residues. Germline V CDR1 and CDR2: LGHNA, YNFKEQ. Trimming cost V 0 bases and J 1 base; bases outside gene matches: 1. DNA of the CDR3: TGTGCCAGCAGCCAAGAAACTAGCGGGAACACCGGGGAGCTGTTTTTT. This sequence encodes CASSQETSGNTGELFF.

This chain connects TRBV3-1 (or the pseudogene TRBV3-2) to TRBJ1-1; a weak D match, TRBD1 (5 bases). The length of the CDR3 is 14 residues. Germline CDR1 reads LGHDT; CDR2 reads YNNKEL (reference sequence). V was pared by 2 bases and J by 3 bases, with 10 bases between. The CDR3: CASSQTGRHTEAFF. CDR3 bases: TGTGCCAGCAGCCAAACAGGCAGACACACTGAAGCTTTCTTT.

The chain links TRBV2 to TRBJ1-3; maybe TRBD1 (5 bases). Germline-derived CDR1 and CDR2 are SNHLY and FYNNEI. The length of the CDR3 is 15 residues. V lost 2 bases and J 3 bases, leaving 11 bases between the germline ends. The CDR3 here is CASSEFGGGGNTIYF. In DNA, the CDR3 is TGTGCCAGCAGTGAATTTGGCGGGGGTGGAAACACCATATATTTT.

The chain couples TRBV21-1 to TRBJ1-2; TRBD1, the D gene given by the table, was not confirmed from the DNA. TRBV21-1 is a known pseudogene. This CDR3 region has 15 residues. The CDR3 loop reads CASSNTHYRENGYTF. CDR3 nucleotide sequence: TGTGCCAGCAGCAACACGCACTACAGGGAAAATGGCTACACCTTC.

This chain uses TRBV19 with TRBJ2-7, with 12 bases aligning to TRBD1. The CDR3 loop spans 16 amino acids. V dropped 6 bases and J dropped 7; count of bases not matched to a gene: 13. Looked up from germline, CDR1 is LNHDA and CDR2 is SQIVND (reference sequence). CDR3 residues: CASSLNRDRGRREQYF. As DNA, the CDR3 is TGTGCCAGTAGCCTAAACCGGGACAGGGGGCGTCGGGAGCAGTACTTC.

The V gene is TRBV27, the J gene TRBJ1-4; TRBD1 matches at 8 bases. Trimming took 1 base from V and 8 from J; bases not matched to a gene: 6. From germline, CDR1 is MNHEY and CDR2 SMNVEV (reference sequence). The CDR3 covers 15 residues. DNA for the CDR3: TGTGCCAGCAGTTTATGGACAGGGCAAGGGGAAAAACTGTTTTTT. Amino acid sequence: CASSLWTGQGEKLFF.

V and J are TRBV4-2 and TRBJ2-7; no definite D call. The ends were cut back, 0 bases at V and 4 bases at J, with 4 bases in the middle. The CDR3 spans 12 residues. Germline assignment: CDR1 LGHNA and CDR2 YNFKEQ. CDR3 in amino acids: CASSQDQYEQYF. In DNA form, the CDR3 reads TGTGCCAGCAGCCAAGATCAGTACGAGCAGTACTTC.

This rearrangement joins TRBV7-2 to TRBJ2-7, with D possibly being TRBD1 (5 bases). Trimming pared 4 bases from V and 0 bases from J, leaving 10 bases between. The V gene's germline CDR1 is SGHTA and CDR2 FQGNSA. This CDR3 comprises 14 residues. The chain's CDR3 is CASSSQGGSYEQYF. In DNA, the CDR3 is TGTGCCAGCAGCTCGCAGGGCGGCTCCTACGAGCAGTACTTC.